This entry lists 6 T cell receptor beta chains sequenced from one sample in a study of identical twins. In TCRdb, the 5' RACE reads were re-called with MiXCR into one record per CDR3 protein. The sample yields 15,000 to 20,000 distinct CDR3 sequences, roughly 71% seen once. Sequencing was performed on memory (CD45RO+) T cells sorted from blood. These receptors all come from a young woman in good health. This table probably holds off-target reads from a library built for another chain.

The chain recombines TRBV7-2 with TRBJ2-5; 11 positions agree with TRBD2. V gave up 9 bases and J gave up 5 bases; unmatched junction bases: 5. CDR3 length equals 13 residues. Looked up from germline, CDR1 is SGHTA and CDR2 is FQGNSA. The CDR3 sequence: CASLAGGWETQYF. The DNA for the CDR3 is TGTGCCAGTCTAGCGGGAGGTTGGGAGACCCAGTACTTC.

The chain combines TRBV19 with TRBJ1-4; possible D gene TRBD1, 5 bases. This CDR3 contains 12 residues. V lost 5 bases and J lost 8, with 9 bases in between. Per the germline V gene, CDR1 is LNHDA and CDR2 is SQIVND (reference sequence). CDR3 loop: CASSFRGEKLFF. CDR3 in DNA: TGTGCCAGTAGTTTCCGGGGCGAAAAACTGTTTTTT.

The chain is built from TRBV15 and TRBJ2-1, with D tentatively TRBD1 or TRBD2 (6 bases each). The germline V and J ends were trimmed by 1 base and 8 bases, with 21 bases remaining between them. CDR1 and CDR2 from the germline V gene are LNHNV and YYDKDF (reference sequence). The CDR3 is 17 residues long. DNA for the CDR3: TGTGCCACCAGCAGAGGCCGAGGGGGAGGAATGAGGGATGAGCAGTTCTTC. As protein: CATSRGRGGGMRDEQFF.

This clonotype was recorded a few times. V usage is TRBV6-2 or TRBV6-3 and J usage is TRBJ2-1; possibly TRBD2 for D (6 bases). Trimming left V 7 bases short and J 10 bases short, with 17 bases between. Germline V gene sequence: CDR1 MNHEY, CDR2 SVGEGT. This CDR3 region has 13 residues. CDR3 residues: CASKRGTHREQFF. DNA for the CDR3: TGTGCCAGCAAGCGCGGGACGCACAGGGAGCAGTTCTTC.

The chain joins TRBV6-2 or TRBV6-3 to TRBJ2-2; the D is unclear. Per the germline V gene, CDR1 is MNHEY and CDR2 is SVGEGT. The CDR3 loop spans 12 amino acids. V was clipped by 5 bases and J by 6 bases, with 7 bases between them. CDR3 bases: TGTGCCAGCAGTCCCCGTCCCGGGGAGCTGTTTTTT. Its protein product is CASSPRPGELFF.

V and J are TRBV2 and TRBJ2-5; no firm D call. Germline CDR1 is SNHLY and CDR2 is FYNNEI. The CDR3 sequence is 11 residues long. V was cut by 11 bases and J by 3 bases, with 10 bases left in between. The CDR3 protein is CAALRKETQYF. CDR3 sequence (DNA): TGTGCCGCCTTAAGAAAAGAGACCCAGTACTTC.